The T cell receptor (beta chain) under discussion was sequenced for a study of radiotherapy plus CTLA-4 blockade in lung cancer. The V end lost 5 bases, the J end lost 1 base, and 12 bases lay between the germline ends. Looked up from germline, CDR1 is MNHNS and CDR2 is SASEGT. This CDR3 has 15 residues. As regards this clone: What it binds is unknown.

The assay was immunoSEQ multiplex PCR, and TCRdb's table has in-frame clones only and misses some. The sample shows about 56,000 clones, around 85% of them seen only once. Study outcomes and limitations: Early blood T cell clone dynamics, with interferon-beta, were reported to best predict response. TCR clones from tumors expanded in blood after radiotherapy plus ipilimumab.

Treatment of patients with chemo-refractory metastatic non-small-cell lung cancer consisted of focal radiation plus CTLA-4 blockade with ipilimumab. This TCR was recovered from a human donor with non-small cell lung cancer who had a complete response to radiotherapy plus ipilimumab. Sequenced material: peripheral blood, taken from a patient treated with radiotherapy plus ipilimumab. The chain carries TRBV6-1 and TRBJ1-5; D not certain. The CDR3 bases are TGTGCCAGCAGTACCCGGGATATCAGCAATCAGCCCCAGCATTTT. This encodes CASSTRDISNQPQHF.